Listed below are T cell receptor beta chains from one sample, sequenced in a study of T cells in Graves' hyperthyroidism and ophthalmopathy. TCRdb re-analysed the multiplex PCR reads in MiXCR, keeping a single row per CDR3 protein. The sample records about 840,000 distinct CDR3 sequences, over 35% being singletons. The sample comprised blood. Receptor source: a man younger than 35 with Graves' hyperthyroidism. Both conserved end residues are part of each CDR3. D genes are given only for firm matches. Clone size is shown for a subset of rows, as once, few, many or a class of expanded clone.

cdr3_nt cdr3_aa clone_size d_call j_call v_call
TGTGCCACCAGTGATTTGCGGGACAGGGGTATCACCGGGGAGCTGTTTTTT CATSDLRDRGITGELFF - TRBD1 TRBJ2-2 TRBV24-1
TGTGCCAGCAGCCGGGACACGAAGGGTGAAGCTTTCTTT CASSRDTKGEAFF many - TRBJ1-1 TRBV7-9
TGTGCCAGCGAGGACTTCGCCGGGGAGCTGTTTTTT CASEDFAGELFF few - TRBJ2-2 TRBV5-5
TGTGCCAGCAGCTATGCGACGGGGGCCACCGGGGAGCTGTTTTTT CASSYATGATGELFF few - TRBJ2-2 TRBV9
TGTGCCACCAGTTTCCAGGGACAGTTGGGAGAGACCCAGCATTTT CATSFQGQLGETQHF - TRBD1 TRBJ1-5 TRBV15
TGTGCCAGCAGCCCCGTCCGGGACAGGGGCTACGAGCAGTACTTC CASSPVRDRGYEQYF - TRBD1 TRBJ2-7 TRBV10-3
TGCAGCGCCTTCACCGGGACACAATACGAGCAGTACTTC CSAFTGTQYEQYF many - TRBJ2-7 TRBV29-1
TGTGCCAGCAGTCCCGGGACCGGACATCAAGAGACCCAGTACTTC CASSPGTGHQETQYF - - TRBJ2-5 TRBV7-2
TGTGCCAGCAGCGTAAGGAGAGGGGAGACCCAGTACTTC CASSVRRGETQYF many - TRBJ2-5 TRBV9
TGTGCCACCAGTCCCGGTTTATTGTCCGCTGAAGCTTTCTTT CATSPGLLSAEAFF many - TRBJ1-1 TRBV15
TGCAGCGTTGTGGAGGGGACGGTCTTCACCGGGGAGCTGTTTTTT CSVVEGTVFTGELFF many - TRBJ2-2 TRBV29-1
TGTGCCAGCAGCTTAGAAGGGACCGGGGAAAAACTGTTTTTT CASSLEGTGEKLFF - - TRBJ1-4 TRBV7-2
TGCAGTGCTAGAGTCCGACAGGGGACGGAGACCCAGTACTTC CSARVRQGTETQYF few TRBD1 TRBJ2-5 TRBV20-1
TGTGCCACGTCCGACCGGACAGGGGATCAGCCCCAGCATTTT CATSDRTGDQPQHF many TRBD1 TRBJ1-5 TRBV19